These 6 T cell receptor beta chains originate from one sample sequenced in a study of early T cells in non-severe SARS-CoV-2 infection. TCRdb recomputed calls from the 5' RACE reads with MiXCR, one row per CDR3 protein. Of tens of thousands of distinct CDR3 sequences in the sample, around 5.6% are singletons; the top ten hold about 6.8%. Source material: whole blood. The receptor source for this set is an adult who was a healthcare worker with PCR-confirmed SARS-CoV-2 infection or an uninfected control (not recorded which).

The chain uses TRBV12-3 or TRBV12-4 and TRBJ2-3; no clear D. This CDR3 region has 12 residues. V lost 3 bases, J lost 8 bases, and 9 bases lay in between. The CDR3 DNA reads as TGTGCCAGCAGTTTTACGAGCGTTACGCAGTATTTT. As protein: CASSFTSVTQYF.

This clonotype was detected many times. This sequence joins TRBV10-3 and TRBJ2-2, with D perhaps assigned TRBD1 or TRBD2 (5 bases each). The germline V and J ends were trimmed by 6 bases and 5 bases, with 10 bases remaining between them. Germline CDR1 is ENHRY and CDR2 is SYGVKD. The CDR3 is 13 amino acids. CDR3 sequence: CAIRRDGTGELFF. The CDR3 bases are TGTGCCATCAGGAGGGACGGTACCGGGGAGCTGTTTTTT.

At least ten counts were recorded for this clonotype. V usage is TRBV29-1 and J usage is TRBJ2-3, with D uncertain. Trimming cost V 5 bases and J 7 bases, with 19 bases left between them. The CDR3 runs to 14 residues. Germline V gene lookup returns CDR1 SQVTM and CDR2 ANQGSEA. CDR3 in DNA: TGCAGCGTTTCCCTCATCGTTTCCGCCAATACGCAGTATTTT. Amino acid sequence: CSVSLIVSANTQYF.

The CDR3 reads CASSFGQGYSYGYTF. In nucleotides, the CDR3 is TGTGCCAGCAGCTTCGGACAGGGGTACAGTTATGGCTACACCTTC. The chain has TRBV11-2 and TRBJ1-2; 9 nucleotides match TRBD1. The germline V gene encodes CDR1 SGHAT and CDR2 FQNNGV. The J segment lost 5 bases and the V segment lost 3 bases, leaving 7 bases of the junction unmatched. The CDR3 is made up of 15 amino acids.

The sample holds a few counts of this clonotype. The chain couples TRBV29-1 to TRBJ2-5; no firm D call. V lost 3 bases to trimming and J lost 0 bases, with 8 bases between them. CDR3 length equals 13 residues. The germline CDR1 and CDR2 sequences are SQVTM and ANQGSEA. CDR3 loop: CSVEVSYQETQYF. CDR3 DNA sequence: TGCAGCGTTGAGGTCAGCTACCAAGAGACCCAGTACTTC.

In its sample, this clonotype was seen a few times. The chain links TRBV6-6 to TRBJ1-5, with D unresolved. Germline CDR1 reads MNHNY; CDR2 reads SVGAGI (reference sequence). Between the trimmed V and J ends, which lost 2 bases and 6 bases, there was a span of 17 bases. The CDR3 is made up of 16 amino acids. Here the CDR3 reads CASSYTRSTTPQPQHF. The CDR3 DNA reads TGTGCCAGCAGTTACACCCGGAGCACCACCCCTCAGCCCCAGCATTTT.